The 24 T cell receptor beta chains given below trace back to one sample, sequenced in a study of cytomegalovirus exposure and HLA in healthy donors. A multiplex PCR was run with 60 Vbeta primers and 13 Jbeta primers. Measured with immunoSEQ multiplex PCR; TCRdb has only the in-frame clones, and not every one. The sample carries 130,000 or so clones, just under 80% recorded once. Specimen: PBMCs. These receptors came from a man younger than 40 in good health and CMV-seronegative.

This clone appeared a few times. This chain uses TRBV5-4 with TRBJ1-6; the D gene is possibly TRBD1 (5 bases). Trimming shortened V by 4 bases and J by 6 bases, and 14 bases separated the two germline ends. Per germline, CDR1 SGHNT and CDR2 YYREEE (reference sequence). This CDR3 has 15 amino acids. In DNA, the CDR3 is TGTGCCAGCAGCCGGGGGGGGGACGGTAATTCACCCCTCCACTTT. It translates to CASSRGGDGNSPLHF.

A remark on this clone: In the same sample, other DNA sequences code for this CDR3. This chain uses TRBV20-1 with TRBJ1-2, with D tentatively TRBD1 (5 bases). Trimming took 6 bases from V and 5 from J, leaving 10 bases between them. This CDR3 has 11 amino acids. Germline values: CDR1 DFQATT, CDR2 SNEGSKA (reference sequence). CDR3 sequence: CSARGLYGYTF. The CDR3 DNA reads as TGCAGTGCGCGGGGACTGTATGGCTACACCTTC.

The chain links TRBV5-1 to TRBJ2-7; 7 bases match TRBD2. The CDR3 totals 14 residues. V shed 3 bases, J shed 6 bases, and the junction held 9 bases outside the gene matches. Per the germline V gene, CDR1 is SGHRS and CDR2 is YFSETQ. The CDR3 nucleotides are TGCGCCAGCAGCTCTACTACAATAGCGGGCGAGCAGTACTTC. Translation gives CASSSTTIAGEQYF.

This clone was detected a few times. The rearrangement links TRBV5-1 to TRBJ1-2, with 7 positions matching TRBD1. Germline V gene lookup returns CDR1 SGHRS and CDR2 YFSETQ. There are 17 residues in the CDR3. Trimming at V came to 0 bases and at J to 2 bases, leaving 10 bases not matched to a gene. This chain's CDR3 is CASSLGGGEVWNYGYTF. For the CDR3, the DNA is TGCGCCAGCAGCTTGGGAGGGGGCGAAGTTTGGAACTATGGCTACACCTTC.

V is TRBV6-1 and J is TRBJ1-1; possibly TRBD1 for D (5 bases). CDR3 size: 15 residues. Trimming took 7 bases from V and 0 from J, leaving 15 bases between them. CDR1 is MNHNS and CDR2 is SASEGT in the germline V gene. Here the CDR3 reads CASTLQTVMNTEAFF. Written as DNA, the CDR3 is TGTGCCAGCACCCTACAGACAGTCATGAACACTGAAGCTTTCTTT.

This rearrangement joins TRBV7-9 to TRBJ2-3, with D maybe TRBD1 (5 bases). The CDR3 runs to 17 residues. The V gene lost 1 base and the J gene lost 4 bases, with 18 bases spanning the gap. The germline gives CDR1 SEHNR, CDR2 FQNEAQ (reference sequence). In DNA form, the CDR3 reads TGTGCCAGCAGCTTAGTTTCAGGGCAGGGAAAGGCAGATACGCAGTATTTT. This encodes CASSLVSGQGKADTQYF. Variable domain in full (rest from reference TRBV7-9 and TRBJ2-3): DTGVSQNPRHKITKRGQNVTFRCDPISEHNRLYWYRQTLGQGPEFLTYFQNEAQLEKSRLLSDRFSAERPKGSFSTLEIQRTEQGDSAMYLCASSLVSGQGKADTQYFGPGTRLTVL.

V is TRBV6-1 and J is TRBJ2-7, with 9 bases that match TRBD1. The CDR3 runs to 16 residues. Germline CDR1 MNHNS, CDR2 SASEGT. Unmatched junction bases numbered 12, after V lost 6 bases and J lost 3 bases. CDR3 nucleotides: TGTGCCAGCAGAGAAAATACAGGGGGCGATCTCTACGAGCAGTACTTC. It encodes CASRENTGGDLYEQYF.

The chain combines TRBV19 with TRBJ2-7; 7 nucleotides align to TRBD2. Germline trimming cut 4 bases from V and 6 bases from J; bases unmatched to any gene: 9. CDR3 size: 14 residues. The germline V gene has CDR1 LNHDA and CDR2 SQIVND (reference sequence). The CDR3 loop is CASSRVLAVGEQYF. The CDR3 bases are TGTGCCAGTAGTAGAGTGCTAGCGGTAGGCGAGCAGTACTTC.

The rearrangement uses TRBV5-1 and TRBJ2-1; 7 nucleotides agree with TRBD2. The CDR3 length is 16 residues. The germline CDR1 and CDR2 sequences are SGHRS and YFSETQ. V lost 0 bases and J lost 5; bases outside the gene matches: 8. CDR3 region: CASSLVGGTFDNEQFF. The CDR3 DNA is TGCGCCAGCAGCTTGGTGGGGGGGACGTTTGACAATGAGCAGTTCTTC.

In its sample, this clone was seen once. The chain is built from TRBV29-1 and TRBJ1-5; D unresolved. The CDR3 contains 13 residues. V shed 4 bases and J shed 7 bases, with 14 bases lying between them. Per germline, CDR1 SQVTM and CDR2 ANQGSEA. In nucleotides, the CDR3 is TGCAGCGTTGGGTCCGGGGTATGGCAGCCCCAGCATTTT. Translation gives CSVGSGVWQPQHF. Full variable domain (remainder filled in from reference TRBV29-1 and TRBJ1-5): SAVISQKPSRDICQRGTSLTIQCQVDSQVTMMFWYRQQPGQSLTLIATANQGSEATYESGFVIDKFPISRPNLTFSTLTVSNMSPEDSSIYLCSVGSGVWQPQHFGDGTRLSIL.

CDR3 protein: CASRQIQGAQGPQYF. The CDR3 DNA is TGTGCCAGCAGGCAGATACAGGGGGCTCAAGGGCCGCAGTATTTT. The V gene is TRBV27, the J gene TRBJ2-3; TRBD1 matches 9 bases. Germline lookup yields CDR1 MNHEY and CDR2 SMNVEV (reference sequence). The CDR3 totals 15 residues. With 6 bases clipped from V and 10 bases from J, the junction kept 14 bases outside the gene matches.

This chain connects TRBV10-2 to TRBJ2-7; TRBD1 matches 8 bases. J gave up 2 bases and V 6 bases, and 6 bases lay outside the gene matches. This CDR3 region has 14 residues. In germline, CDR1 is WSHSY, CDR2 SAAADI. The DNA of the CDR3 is TGCGCCAGCAGGGAGCAGGGGGCCACCTACGAGCAGTACTTC. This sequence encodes CASREQGATYEQYF.

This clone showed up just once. CDR3 amino acids: CASSLSTGTGEVYEQYF. In DNA, the CDR3 is TGCGCCAGCAGCCTTAGCACCGGGACAGGGGAGGTGTACGAGCAGTACTTC. The rearrangement uses TRBV4-1 and TRBJ2-7; TRBD1 aligns across 10 bases. The V segment lost 4 bases and the J segment 4 bases; nucleotides outside the gene matches: 13. The length of the CDR3 is 17 residues. Germline V gene data show CDR1 as MGHRA and CDR2 as YSYEKL.

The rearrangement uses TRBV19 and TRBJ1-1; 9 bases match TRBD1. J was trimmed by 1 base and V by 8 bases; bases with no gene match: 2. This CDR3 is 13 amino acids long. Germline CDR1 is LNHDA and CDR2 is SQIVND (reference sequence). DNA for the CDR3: TGTGCCAGTCGGGGACAGGGGAACACTGAAGCTTTCTTT. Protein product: CASRGQGNTEAFF. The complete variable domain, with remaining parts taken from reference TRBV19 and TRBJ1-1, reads DGGITQSPKYLFRKEGQNVTLSCEQNLNHDAMYWYRQDPGQGLRLIYYSQIVNDFQKGDIAEGYSVSREKKESFPLTVTSAQKNPTAFYLCASRGQGNTEAFFGQGTRLTVV.

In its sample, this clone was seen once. The CDR3 loop is CASSLVGEDTGELFF. The CDR3 DNA is TGTGCCAGCAGCTTGGTAGGGGAAGACACCGGGGAGCTGTTTTTT. This chain links TRBV5-4 with TRBJ2-2; perhaps TRBD1 as D (5 bases). This CDR3 is 15 amino acids long. Germline values: CDR1 SGHNT, CDR2 YYREEE (reference sequence). V gave up 0 bases and J gave up 3 bases, with 9 bases separating them.

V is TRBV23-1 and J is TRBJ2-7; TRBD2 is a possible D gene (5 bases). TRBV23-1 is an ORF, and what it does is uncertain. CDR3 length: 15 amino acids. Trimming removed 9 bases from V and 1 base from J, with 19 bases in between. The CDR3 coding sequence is TGCGCCAGTACGGACCCGGGGATCCGTTCCTACGAGCAGTACTTC. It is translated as CASTDPGIRSYEQYF.

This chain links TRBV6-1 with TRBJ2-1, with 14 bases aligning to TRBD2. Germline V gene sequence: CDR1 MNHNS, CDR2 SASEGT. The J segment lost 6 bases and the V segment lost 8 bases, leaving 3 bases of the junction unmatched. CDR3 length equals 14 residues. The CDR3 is CASWGLAGANEQFF. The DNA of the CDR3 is TGTGCCAGCTGGGGACTAGCGGGAGCCAATGAGCAGTTCTTC.

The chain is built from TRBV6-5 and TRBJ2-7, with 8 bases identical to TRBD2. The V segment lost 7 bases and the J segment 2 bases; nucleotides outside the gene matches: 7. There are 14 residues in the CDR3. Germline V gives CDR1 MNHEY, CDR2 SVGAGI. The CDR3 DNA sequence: TGTGCCAGCATCCCAACTAGCGGCCCCTACGAGCAGTACTTC. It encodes CASIPTSGPYEQYF.

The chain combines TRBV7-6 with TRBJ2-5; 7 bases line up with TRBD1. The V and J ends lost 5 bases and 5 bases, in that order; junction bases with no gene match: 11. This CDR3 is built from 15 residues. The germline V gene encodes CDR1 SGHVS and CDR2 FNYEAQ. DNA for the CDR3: TGTGCCAGCAGCCTCCAGACAGGGTCTTCGGAGACCCAGTACTTC. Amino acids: CASSLQTGSSETQYF.

CDR3 residues: CASRPQGNSNQPQHF. The CDR3 region has the DNA TGTGCCAGCAGGCCTCAGGGGAATAGCAATCAGCCCCAGCATTTT. J is TRBJ1-5 and V is TRBV6-5; possibly TRBD1 for D (6 bases). Germline loops: CDR1 MNHEY, CDR2 SVGAGI. The CDR3 contains 15 residues. Trimming left V 6 bases short and J 0 bases short, with 12 bases between.

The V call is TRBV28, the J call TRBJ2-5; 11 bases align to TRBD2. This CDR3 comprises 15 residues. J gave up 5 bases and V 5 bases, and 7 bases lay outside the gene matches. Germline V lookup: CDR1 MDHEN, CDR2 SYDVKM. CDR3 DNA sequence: TGTGCCAGCAGTCGAGGGACTAGCGGTTGGGAGACCCAGTACTTC. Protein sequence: CASSRGTSGWETQYF.

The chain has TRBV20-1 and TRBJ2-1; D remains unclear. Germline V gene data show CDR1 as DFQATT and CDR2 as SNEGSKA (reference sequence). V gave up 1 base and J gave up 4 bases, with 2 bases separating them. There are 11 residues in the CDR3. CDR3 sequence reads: CSARAYNEQFF. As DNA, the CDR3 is TGCAGTGCTAGAGCGTACAATGAGCAGTTCTTC.

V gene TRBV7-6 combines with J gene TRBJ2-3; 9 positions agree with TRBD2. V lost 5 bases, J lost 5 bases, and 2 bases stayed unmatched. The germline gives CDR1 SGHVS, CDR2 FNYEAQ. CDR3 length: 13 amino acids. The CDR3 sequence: CASSAGGIDTQYF. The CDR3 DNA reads TGTGCCAGCAGCGCGGGGGGGATAGATACGCAGTATTTT.

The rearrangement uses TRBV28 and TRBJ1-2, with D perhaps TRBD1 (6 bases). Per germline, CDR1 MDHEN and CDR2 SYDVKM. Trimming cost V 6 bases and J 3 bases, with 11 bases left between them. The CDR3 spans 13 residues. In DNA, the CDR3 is TGTGCCAGCAGCGGGACACTTGACTATGGCTACACCTTC. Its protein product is CASSGTLDYGYTF.